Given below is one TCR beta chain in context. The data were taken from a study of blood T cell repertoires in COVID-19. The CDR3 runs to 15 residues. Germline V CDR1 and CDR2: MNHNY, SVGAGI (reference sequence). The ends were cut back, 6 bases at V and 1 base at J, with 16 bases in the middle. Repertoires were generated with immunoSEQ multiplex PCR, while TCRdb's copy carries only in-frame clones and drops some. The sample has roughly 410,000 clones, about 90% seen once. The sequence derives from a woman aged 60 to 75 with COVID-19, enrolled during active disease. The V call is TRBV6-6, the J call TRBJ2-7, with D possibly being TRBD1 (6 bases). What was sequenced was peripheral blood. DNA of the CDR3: TGTGCCAGCAGACTGGACAGCCCATCTTCCTACGAGCAGTACTTC. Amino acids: CASRLDSPSSYEQYF.